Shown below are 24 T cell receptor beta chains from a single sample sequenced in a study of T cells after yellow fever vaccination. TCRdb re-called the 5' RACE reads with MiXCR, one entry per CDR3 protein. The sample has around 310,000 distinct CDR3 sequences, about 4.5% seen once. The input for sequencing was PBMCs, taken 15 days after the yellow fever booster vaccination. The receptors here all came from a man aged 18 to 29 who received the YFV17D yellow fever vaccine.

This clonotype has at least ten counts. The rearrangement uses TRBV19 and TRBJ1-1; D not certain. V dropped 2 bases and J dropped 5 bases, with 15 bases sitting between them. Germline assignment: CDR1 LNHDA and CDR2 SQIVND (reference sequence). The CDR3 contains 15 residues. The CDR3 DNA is TGTGCCAGTAGTATACCAGAGGCCGACGGAACTGAAGCTTTCTTT. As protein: CASSIPEADGTEAFF.

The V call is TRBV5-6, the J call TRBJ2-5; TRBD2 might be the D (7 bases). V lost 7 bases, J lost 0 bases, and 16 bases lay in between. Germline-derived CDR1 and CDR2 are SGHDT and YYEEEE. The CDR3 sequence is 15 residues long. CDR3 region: CASSRRGGHQETQYF. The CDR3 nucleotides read TGTGCCAGCTCCCGGAGGGGGGGGCACCAAGAGACCCAGTACTTC.

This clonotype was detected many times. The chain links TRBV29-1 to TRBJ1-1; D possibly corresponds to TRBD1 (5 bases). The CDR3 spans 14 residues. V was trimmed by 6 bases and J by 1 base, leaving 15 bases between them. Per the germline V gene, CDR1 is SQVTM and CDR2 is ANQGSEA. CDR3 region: CSVAARRANTEAFF. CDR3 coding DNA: TGCAGCGTCGCCGCCCGCAGGGCGAACACTGAAGCTTTCTTT.

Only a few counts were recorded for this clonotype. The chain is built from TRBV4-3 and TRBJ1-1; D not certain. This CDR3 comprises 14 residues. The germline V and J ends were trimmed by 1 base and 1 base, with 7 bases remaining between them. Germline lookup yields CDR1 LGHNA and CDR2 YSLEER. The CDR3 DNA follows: TGCGCCAGCAGCCAAGGAGGCCAGAACACTGAAGCTTTCTTT. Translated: CASSQGGQNTEAFF.

The CDR3 protein is CASRPLAGVSYEQYF. The CDR3, as DNA: TGTGCCAGCCGACCCCTAGCGGGGGTCTCCTACGAGCAGTACTTC. This sequence joins TRBV27 and TRBJ2-7; 10 positions match TRBD2. CDR1 and CDR2 (germline): MNHEY, SMNVEV (reference sequence). This CDR3 region has 15 residues. The trim removed 8 bases at V and 0 bases at J, leaving 7 bases unmatched.

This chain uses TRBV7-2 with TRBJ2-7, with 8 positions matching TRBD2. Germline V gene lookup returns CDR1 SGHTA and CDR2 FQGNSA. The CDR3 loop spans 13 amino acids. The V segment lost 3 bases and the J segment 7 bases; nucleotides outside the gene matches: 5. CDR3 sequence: CASSFAGGGEQYF. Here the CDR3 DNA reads TGTGCCAGCAGCTTTGCGGGGGGAGGTGAGCAGTACTTC.

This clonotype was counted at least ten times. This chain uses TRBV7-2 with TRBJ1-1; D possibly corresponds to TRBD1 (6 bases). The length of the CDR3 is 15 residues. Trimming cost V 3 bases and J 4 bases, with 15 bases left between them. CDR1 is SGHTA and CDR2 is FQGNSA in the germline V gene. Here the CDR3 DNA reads TGTGCCAGCAGCTTCCTACAGGGTAGCGGCACTGAAGCTTTCTTT. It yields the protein CASSFLQGSGTEAFF.

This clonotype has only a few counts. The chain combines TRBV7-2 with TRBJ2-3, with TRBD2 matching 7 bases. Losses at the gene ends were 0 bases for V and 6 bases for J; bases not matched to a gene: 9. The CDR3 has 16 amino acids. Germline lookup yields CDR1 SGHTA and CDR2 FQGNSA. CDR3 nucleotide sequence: TGTGCCAGCAGCTTAGCCCCACGCGTGGGGGGGGATACGCAGTATTTT. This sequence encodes CASSLAPRVGGDTQYF.

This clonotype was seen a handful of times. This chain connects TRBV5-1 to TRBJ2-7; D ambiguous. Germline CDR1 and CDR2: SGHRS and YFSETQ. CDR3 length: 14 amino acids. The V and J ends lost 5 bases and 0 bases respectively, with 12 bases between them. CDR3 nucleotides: TGCGCCAGCAGTCCGTATTACTCCTCCTACGAGCAGTACGTC. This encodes CASSPYYSSYEQYV.

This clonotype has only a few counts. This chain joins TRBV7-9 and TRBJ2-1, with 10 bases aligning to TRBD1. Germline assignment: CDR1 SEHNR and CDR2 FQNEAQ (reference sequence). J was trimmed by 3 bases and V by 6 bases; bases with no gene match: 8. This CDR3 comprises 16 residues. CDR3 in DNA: TGTGCCAGCAGTCTGGGACAGGGGATTCTCTACAATGAGCAGTTCTTC. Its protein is CASSLGQGILYNEQFF. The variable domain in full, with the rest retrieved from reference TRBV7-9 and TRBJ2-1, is DTGVSQNPRHKITKRGQNVTFRCDPISEHNRLYWYRQTLGQGPEFLTYFQNEAQLEKSRLLSDRFSAERPKGSFSTLEIQRTEQGDSAMYLCASSLGQGILYNEQFFGPGTRLTVL.

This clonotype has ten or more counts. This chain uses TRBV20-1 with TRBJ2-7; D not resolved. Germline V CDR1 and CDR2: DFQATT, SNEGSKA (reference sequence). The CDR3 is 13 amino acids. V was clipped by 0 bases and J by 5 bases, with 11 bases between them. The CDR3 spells CSARDRELDEQYF. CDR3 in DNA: TGCAGTGCTAGAGATCGAGAACTGGACGAGCAGTACTTC.

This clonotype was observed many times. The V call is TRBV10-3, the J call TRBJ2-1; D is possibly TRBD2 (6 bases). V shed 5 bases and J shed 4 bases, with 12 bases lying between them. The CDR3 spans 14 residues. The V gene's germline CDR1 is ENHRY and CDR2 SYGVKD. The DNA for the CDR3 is TGTGCCATCAGTTGGTCGGGGGAGTACAATGAGCAGTTCTTC. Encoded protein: CAISWSGEYNEQFF.

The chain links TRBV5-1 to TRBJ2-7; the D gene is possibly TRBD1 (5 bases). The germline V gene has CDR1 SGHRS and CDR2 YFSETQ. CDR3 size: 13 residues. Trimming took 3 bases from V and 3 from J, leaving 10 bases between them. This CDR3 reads CASSSQGNYEQYF. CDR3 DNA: TGCGCCAGCAGCTCGCAGGGTAACTACGAGCAGTACTTC.

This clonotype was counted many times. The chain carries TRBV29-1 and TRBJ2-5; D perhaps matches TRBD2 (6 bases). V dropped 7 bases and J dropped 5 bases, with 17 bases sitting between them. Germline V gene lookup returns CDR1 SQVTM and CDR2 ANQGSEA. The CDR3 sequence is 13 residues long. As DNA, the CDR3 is TGCAGCGCTCACTCACCCGCGGGGGAGACCCAGTACTTC. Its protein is CSAHSPAGETQYF.

In DNA, the CDR3 is TGTGCCAGCAGCGCGTGGACTGAAGCTTTCTTT. Translated, it gives CASSAWTEAFF. The rearrangement joins TRBV7-9 to TRBJ1-1, with D uncertain. With 5 bases removed from V and 5 bases from J, the gap between germline ends came to 6 bases. Per the germline V gene, CDR1 is SEHNR and CDR2 is FQNEAQ (reference sequence). The CDR3 consists of 11 residues. Together with reference TRBV7-9 and TRBJ1-1, the CDR3 gives the full variable domain: DTGVSQNPRHKITKRGQNVTFRCDPISEHNRLYWYRQTLGQGPEFLTYFQNEAQLEKSRLLSDRFSAERPKGSFSTLEIQRTEQGDSAMYLCASSAWTEAFFGQGTRLTVV.

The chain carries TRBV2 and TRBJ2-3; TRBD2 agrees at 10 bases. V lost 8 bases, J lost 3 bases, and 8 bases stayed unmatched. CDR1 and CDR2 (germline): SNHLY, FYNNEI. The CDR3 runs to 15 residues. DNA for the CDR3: TGTGCCAGCCTAGACCTAGCGGGGGTGACAGATACGCAGTATTTT. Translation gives CASLDLAGVTDTQYF.

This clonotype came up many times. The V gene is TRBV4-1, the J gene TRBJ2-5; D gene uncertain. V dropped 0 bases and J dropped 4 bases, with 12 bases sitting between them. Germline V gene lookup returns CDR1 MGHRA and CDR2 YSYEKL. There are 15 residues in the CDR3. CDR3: CASSQEGSSGETQYF. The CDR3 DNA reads TGCGCCAGCAGCCAAGAAGGATCATCGGGAGAGACCCAGTACTTC.

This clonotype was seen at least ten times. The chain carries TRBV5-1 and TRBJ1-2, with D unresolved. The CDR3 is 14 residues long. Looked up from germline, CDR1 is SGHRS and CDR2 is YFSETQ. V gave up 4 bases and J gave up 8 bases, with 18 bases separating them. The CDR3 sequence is CASSATGNYVGYTF. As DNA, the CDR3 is TGCGCCAGCAGCGCGACCGGGAACTATGTCGGCTACACCTTC.

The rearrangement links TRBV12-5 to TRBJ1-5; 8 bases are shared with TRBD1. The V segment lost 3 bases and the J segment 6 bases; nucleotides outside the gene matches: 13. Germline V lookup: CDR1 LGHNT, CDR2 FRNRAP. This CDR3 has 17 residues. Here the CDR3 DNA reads TGTGCTAGTGGTTTTCGTGCAGGGGGCGCAAAAAGTCAGCCCCAGCATTTT. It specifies CASGFRAGGAKSQPQHF.

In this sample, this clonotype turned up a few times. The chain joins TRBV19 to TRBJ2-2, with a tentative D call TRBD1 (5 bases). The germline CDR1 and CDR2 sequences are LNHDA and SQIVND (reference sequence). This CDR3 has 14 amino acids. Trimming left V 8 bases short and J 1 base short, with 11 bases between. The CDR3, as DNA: TGTGCCAGTGTTCAGGGTCGGAACACCGGGGAGCTGTTTTTT. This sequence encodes CASVQGRNTGELFF.

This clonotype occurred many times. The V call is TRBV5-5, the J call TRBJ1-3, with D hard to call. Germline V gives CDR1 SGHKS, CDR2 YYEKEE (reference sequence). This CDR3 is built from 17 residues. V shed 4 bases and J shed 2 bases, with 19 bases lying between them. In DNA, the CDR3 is TGTGCCAGCAGCCCCCATGGATGGGGTCGAGCTGGAAACACCATATATTTT. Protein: CASSPHGWGRAGNTIYF. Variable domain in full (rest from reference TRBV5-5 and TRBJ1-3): DAGVTQSPTHLIKTRGQQVTLRCSPISGHKSVSWYQQVLGQGPQFIFQYYEKEERGRGNFPDRFSARQFPNYSSELNVNALLLGDSALYLCASSPHGWGRAGNTIYFGEGSWLTVV.

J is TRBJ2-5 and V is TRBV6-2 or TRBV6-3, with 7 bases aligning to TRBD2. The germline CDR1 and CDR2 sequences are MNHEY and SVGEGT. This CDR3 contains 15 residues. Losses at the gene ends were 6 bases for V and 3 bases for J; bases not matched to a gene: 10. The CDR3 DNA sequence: TGTGCCAGCAGGGAAAGCTGGACTAGAGAAGAGACCCAGTACTTC. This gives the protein CASRESWTREETQYF.

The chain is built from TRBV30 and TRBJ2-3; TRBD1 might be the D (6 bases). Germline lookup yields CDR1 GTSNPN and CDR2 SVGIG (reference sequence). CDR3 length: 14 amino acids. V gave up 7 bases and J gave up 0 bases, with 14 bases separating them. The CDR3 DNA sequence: TGTGCCTACCGGGACACACTAAGCACAGATACGCAGTATTTT. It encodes CAYRDTLSTDTQYF.

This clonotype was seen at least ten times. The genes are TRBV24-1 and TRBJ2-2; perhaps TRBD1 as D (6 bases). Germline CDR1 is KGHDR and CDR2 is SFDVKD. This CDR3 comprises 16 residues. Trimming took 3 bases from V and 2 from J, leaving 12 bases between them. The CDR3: CATSDPGHFNTGELFF. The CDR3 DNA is TGTGCCACCAGTGATCCGGGACACTTTAACACCGGGGAGCTGTTTTTT.